This record looks at one T cell receptor beta chain sequence and its context. The target antigen is unknown. A read error may be the cause here, since a much bigger clone is one base away. The data belong to a study of blood T cells in healthy people across ages. General study results and limits: Estimated diversity across one million T cells was deemed an underestimate. Per-million-T-cell TCR beta diversity fell roughly linearly with age.

Through a sample-barcoded 5' primer and a J-beta primer mix, a second PCR was run for about 6 to 12 cycles. Via MiXCR, TCRdb re-called the 5' RACE reads, giving one row per CDR3 protein. The sample comprises approximately 1,700,000 distinct CDR3 sequences, about 39% of which are singletons, and about 21% rests with the top ten. Russia was home to the donors, healthy Caucasian individuals aged roughly 6 to 95. Germline values: CDR1 KGHDR, CDR2 SFDVKD. This CDR3 is built from 11 residues. V was cut by 4 bases and J by 5 bases, with 2 bases left in between. The source is a human donor in good health. Input material: blood. V is TRBV24-1 and J is TRBJ2-1; D is ambiguous. CDR3 region: CATSENNEQFF. The CDR3 coding sequence is TGTGCCACCAGTGAGAACAATGAGCAGTTCTTC.